One sample yielded the 22 T cell receptor beta chains listed below, sequenced in a study of response to subunit inactivated influenza vaccine. One entry per CDR3 protein, called by TCRdb with MiXCR from the RT-PCR reads. The sample carries approximately 500,000 distinct CDR3 sequences, 13% recorded once. The sequencing used PBMCs from blood, collected more than 35 days after vaccination. The receptor source for this set is a man aged 50-60 years who received an inactivated influenza vaccine.

At least ten counts were recorded for this clonotype. J is TRBJ1-2 and V is TRBV20-1, with no clear D. V was clipped by 3 bases and J by 0 bases, with 11 bases between them. Germline-derived CDR1 and CDR2 are DFQATT and SNEGSKA (reference sequence). The CDR3 is 14 residues long. The CDR3 nucleotides are TGCAGTGCTAGTCCCGGAAAGGCTAACTATGGCTACACCTTC. This encodes CSASPGKANYGYTF.

This rearrangement joins TRBV28 to TRBJ2-5; 11 bases are shared with TRBD2. With 5 bases clipped from V and 4 bases from J, the junction kept 9 bases outside the gene matches. CDR3 size: 16 residues. Germline CDR1 is MDHEN and CDR2 is SYDVKM. The CDR3 DNA reads TGTGCCAGCAGTACCGGAAGGACTAGCGGGTTAGAGACCCAGTACTTC. It encodes CASSTGRTSGLETQYF. The complete variable domain, with remaining parts taken from reference TRBV28 and TRBJ2-5, reads DVKVTQSSRYLVKRTGEKVFLECVQDMDHENMFWYRQDPGLGLRLIYFSYDVKMKEKGDIPEGYSVSREKKERFSLILESASTNQTSMYLCASSTGRTSGLETQYFGPGTRLLVL.

In its sample, this clonotype was seen a few times. The rearrangement links TRBV2 to TRBJ2-7; 9 bases line up with TRBD1. Germline values: CDR1 SNHLY, CDR2 FYNNEI. The CDR3 extends over 15 amino acids. V shed 4 bases and J 2 bases; nucleotides not matched to a gene: 6. CDR3 loop: CASSVGTGSTYEQYF. DNA of the CDR3: TGTGCCAGCAGTGTCGGGACAGGGTCGACCTACGAGCAGTACTTC.

This clonotype showed up just a few times. This chain connects TRBV20-1 to TRBJ2-6; 8 bases line up with TRBD2. CDR1 DFQATT and CDR2 SNEGSKA come from the germline V gene (reference sequence). Losses at the gene ends were 3 bases for V and 0 bases for J; bases not matched to a gene: 7. This CDR3 is built from 17 residues. CDR3 in DNA: TGCAGTGCTAGCTACACTAGCGGCGGCTCTGGGGCCAACGTCCTGACTTTC. Its protein is CSASYTSGGSGANVLTF.

The chain recombines TRBV12-3 or TRBV12-4 with TRBJ2-5; 9 bases align to TRBD2. Germline trimming cut 3 bases from V and 5 bases from J; bases unmatched to any gene: 13. The CDR3 sequence is 17 residues long. The CDR3 loop is CASSFYVSGGLRETQYF. CDR3 sequence (DNA): TGTGCCAGCAGTTTTTATGTTAGCGGGGGTCTGAGGGAGACCCAGTACTTC.

The chain has TRBV11-2 and TRBJ2-4; tentative D call: TRBD2 (5 bases). Deletions cut 4 bases from V and 3 bases from J, with 10 bases between. Germline V gene lookup returns CDR1 SGHAT and CDR2 FQNNGV. The CDR3 totals 14 residues. This CDR3 reads CASSSQRGKNIQYF. The CDR3 coding sequence is TGTGCCAGCAGCTCCCAACGGGGCAAAAACATTCAGTACTTC.

The table lists this clonotype with many counts. The rearrangement joins TRBV12-3 or TRBV12-4 to TRBJ2-7, with D perhaps matching TRBD2 (6 bases). This CDR3 spans 17 amino acids. Trimming left V 8 bases short and J 0 bases short, with 23 bases between. The chain's CDR3 is CASRRTGSSASSYEQYF. In DNA form, the CDR3 reads TGTGCCAGCCGACGGACTGGTTCTAGCGCGAGCTCCTACGAGCAGTACTTC.

The table lists this clonotype with a few counts. The V and J genes are TRBV6-5 and TRBJ2-1, with TRBD1 matching over 12 bases. V lost 0 bases, J lost 7 bases, and 7 bases stayed unmatched. Germline V lookup: CDR1 MNHEY, CDR2 SVGAGI. This CDR3 has 17 amino acids. The CDR3 DNA follows: TGTGCCAGCAGTTACTCGATTTTGGGACAGGGGGCTAATGAGCAGTTCTTC. Its protein is CASSYSILGQGANEQFF.

V is TRBV9 and J is TRBJ2-1; 8 bases agree with TRBD2. The CDR3 contains 19 residues. V was pared by 4 bases and J by 7 bases, with 22 bases of the junction left unmatched. The germline CDR1 and CDR2 sequences are SGDLS and YYNGEE. DNA of the CDR3: TGTGCCAGCAGCCCCCCCCGGTTGGTAGCGGGGCGAGGTGTGAATGAGCAGTTCTTC. Translating gives CASSPPRLVAGRGVNEQFF.

The J gene is TRBJ2-7, the V gene TRBV4-3; no clear D gene. The CDR3 contains 13 residues. The germline V gene has CDR1 LGHNA and CDR2 YSLEER. Trimming pared 2 bases from V and 0 bases from J, leaving 5 bases between. The CDR3 nucleotides read TGCGCCAGCAGCCAATTTCGCTCCTACGAGCAGTACTTC. Protein product: CASSQFRSYEQYF.

This clonotype showed up just a few times. This chain connects TRBV12-3 or TRBV12-4 to TRBJ1-4; D unresolved. The V gene lost 0 bases and the J gene lost 2 bases, with 16 bases spanning the gap. This CDR3 is 18 amino acids long. The CDR3 sequence: CASSLAQRTGLTNEKLFF. The CDR3 DNA reads as TGTGCCAGCAGTTTAGCGCAACGGACGGGTCTGACTAATGAAAAACTGTTTTTT.

In its sample, this clonotype was seen many times. As DNA, the CDR3 is TGTGCCAGCAGCTTTTCAGGAGCGAACTATGGCTACACCTTC. Its protein product is CASSFSGANYGYTF. The chain carries TRBV7-2 and TRBJ1-2; D is undetermined. V dropped 3 bases and J dropped 2 bases, with 10 bases sitting between them. This CDR3 has 14 residues. Looked up from germline, CDR1 is SGHTA and CDR2 is FQGNSA.

This clonotype was observed once. The chain recombines TRBV9 with TRBJ2-6; 8 bases agree with TRBD1. With V trimmed by 7 bases and J by 3 bases, 12 bases remained unmatched. This CDR3 has 17 residues. Per germline, CDR1 SGDLS and CDR2 YYNGEE. The CDR3 DNA is TGTGCCAGCGAGCTAGGACAGGGTTTAAGTGGGGCCAACGTCCTGACTTTC. Translating gives CASELGQGLSGANVLTF.

V and J are TRBV5-1 and TRBJ1-3; 8 positions agree with TRBD1. The CDR3 contains 17 residues. CDR1 is SGHRS and CDR2 is YFSETQ in the germline V gene. After removal of 3 bases from V and 2 bases from J, the junction contained 10 bases not matched to a gene. Here the CDR3 reads CASSSQGQGATGNTIYF. The CDR3 DNA reads as TGCGCCAGCAGCTCTCAAGGACAGGGCGCTACTGGAAACACCATATATTTT. Filled out from reference TRBV5-1 and TRBJ1-3, the complete variable domain reads KAGVTQTPRYLIKTRGQQVTLSCSPISGHRSVSWYQQTPGQGLQFLFEYFSETQRNKGNFPGRFSGRQFSNSRSEMNVSTLELGDSALYLCASSSQGQGATGNTIYFGEGSWLTVV.

This clonotype has only a few counts. With a much larger clone just one base away, this may be a read error. The chain's CDR3 is CAISGSTDTQYF. The DNA for the CDR3 is TGTGCCATCAGTGGGAGCACAGATACGCAGTATTTT. The V call is TRBV10-3, the J call TRBJ2-3; D uncertain. The V and J ends lost 4 bases and 0 bases respectively, with 2 bases between them. CDR1 is ENHRY and CDR2 is SYGVKD in the germline V gene. The CDR3 runs to 12 residues.

The table lists this clonotype with a few counts. The CDR3 reads CASSLFSGGNTEAFF. CDR3 nucleotide sequence: TGTGCCAGCAGCCTATTTTCCGGGGGGAACACTGAAGCTTTCTTT. This chain connects TRBV6-1 to TRBJ1-1; maybe TRBD1 (5 bases). The germline V and J ends were trimmed by 6 bases and 1 base, with 15 bases remaining between them. The germline V gene encodes CDR1 MNHNS and CDR2 SASEGT. The CDR3 runs 15 residues.

This clonotype was counted ten times or more. V gene TRBV12-3 or TRBV12-4 combines with J gene TRBJ2-7; TRBD1 aligns across 12 bases. CDR3 length: 15 residues. V gave up 6 bases and J gave up 1 base; unmatched junction bases: 4. CDR3 sequence: CASSRDRGRSYEQYF. CDR3 DNA sequence: TGTGCCAGCAGCCGGGACAGGGGGCGTTCCTACGAGCAGTACTTC.

This clonotype turned up a few times. The chain combines TRBV28 with TRBJ2-7, with D unresolved. V was shortened by 0 bases and J by 3 bases, with 15 bases between the two germline ends. Germline assignment: CDR1 MDHEN and CDR2 SYDVKM. This CDR3 has 16 residues. The chain's CDR3 is CASSLWVRVRLYEQYF. As DNA, the CDR3 is TGTGCCAGCAGTTTATGGGTAAGGGTACGGCTCTACGAGCAGTACTTC.

The gene calls are TRBV28 and TRBJ2-2, with 11 bases aligning to TRBD2. The length of the CDR3 is 18 residues. Losses at the gene ends were 3 bases for V and 0 bases for J; bases not matched to a gene: 6. Germline CDR1 reads MDHEN; CDR2 reads SYDVKM. The DNA for the CDR3 is TGTGCCAGCAGTTTGCTTGGGACTAGCGGAGCGAACACCGGGGAGCTGTTTTTT. Translation gives CASSLLGTSGANTGELFF. Combining the CDR3 with reference TRBV28 and TRBJ2-2 gives the whole variable domain DVKVTQSSRYLVKRTGEKVFLECVQDMDHENMFWYRQDPGLGLRLIYFSYDVKMKEKGDIPEGYSVSREKKERFSLILESASTNQTSMYLCASSLLGTSGANTGELFFGEGSRLTVL.

This clonotype was recorded at least ten times. The chain has TRBV10-3 and TRBJ2-1; D unclear. The CDR3 sequence is 16 residues long. Germline V lookup: CDR1 ENHRY, CDR2 SYGVKD. V dropped 0 bases and J dropped 6 bases, with 15 bases sitting between them. CDR3 sequence: CAISESEWGSSNEQFF. The CDR3, as DNA: TGTGCCATCAGTGAGTCGGAGTGGGGTTCGTCCAATGAGCAGTTCTTC.

There are a few counts of this clonotype. This chain connects TRBV9 to TRBJ2-5; D is unresolved. The CDR3 contains 14 residues. Trimming left V 0 bases short and J 5 bases short, with 11 bases between. The germline gives CDR1 SGDLS, CDR2 YYNGEE. Here the CDR3 DNA reads TGTGCCAGCAGCGTAGGATTGTTGGGGGAGACCCAGTACTTC. Translating gives CASSVGLLGETQYF.

This clonotype was observed many times. The chain links TRBV7-8 to TRBJ1-1; 7 bases map to TRBD1. With V trimmed by 5 bases and J by 6 bases, 9 bases remained unmatched. The V gene's germline CDR1 is SGHVS and CDR2 FQNEAQ. CDR3 size: 14 residues. CDR3 in amino acids: CASSADRVVAEAFF. The CDR3 DNA follows: TGTGCCAGCAGCGCAGACAGGGTGGTAGCTGAAGCTTTCTTT.